This TCR beta chain was recorded in a study of T cell responses to AZD1222 COVID-19 vaccine. Study at large: Analyses pooled second doses at about 4 or about 12 weeks.

Produced via immunoSEQ multiplex PCR; TCRdb's table is partial and in-frame only. The sample lists roughly 70,000 clones; 86% were seen once. Findings of the study overall: Vaccine-associated CD4 TCRs ranged over spike, dominating at 160-218 and 743-854. After two AZD1222 doses, spike-specific TCR breadth and depth rose versus day 0.

Trimming took 3 bases from V and 0 from J, leaving 15 bases between them. This CDR3 has 15 residues. Per the germline V gene, CDR1 is GTSNPN and CDR2 is SVGIG (reference sequence). About this clone itself: Its antigen is unidentified.

The clonotype was recovered from an adult in good health. V gene TRBV30 combines with J gene TRBJ2-7; possible D gene TRBD2, 5 bases. The sequencing used peripheral blood, collected on day 0 of AZD1222 vaccination. CDR3 region: CAWSLQTTSSYEQYF. The CDR3 DNA reads TGTGCCTGGAGCCTCCAGACTACCAGCTCCTACGAGCAGTACTTC.